Listed below are T cell receptor beta chains from one sample, sequenced in a study of tumor-infiltrating lymphocytes in localized non-small cell lung cancer. Profiling relied on immunoSEQ multiplex PCR, and the TCRdb table lists in-frame clones only, not all of them. The data hold some 13,000 clones, with approximately 71% observed a single time. Sequencing used uninvolved lung tissue not adjacent to the tumor. The receptors stem from a human donor with non-small cell lung cancer. Both conserved end residues are part of each CDR3. Fields, in order: clone size, J gene, V gene, D gene, CDR3 DNA, CDR3 protein. D genes are given only for firm matches. The size field is filled for only some rows; it gives once, few, many or a size class.

abundance: NA
j_gene: TRBJ2-2
v_gene: TRBV5-4
d_gene: TRBD1
CDR3nt: TGTGCCAGCAGCTCCAGGACAGGGGCGAACACCGGGGAGCTGTTTTTT
CDR3aa: CASSSRTGANTGELFF

abundance: NA
j_gene: TRBJ1-2
v_gene: TRBV28
d_gene: NA
CDR3nt: TGTGCCAGCAGTTTATACCGGGATGGCTACACCTTC
CDR3aa: CASSLYRDGYTF

abundance: few
j_gene: TRBJ1-1
v_gene: TRBV7-2
d_gene: NA
CDR3nt: TGTGCCAGCAGCCTACAGACAGGAATCGGGAACACTGAAGCTTTCTTT
CDR3aa: CASSLQTGIGNTEAFF

abundance: few
j_gene: TRBJ2-5
v_gene: TRBV5-1
d_gene: NA
CDR3nt: TGCGCCAGCAGCCTAGGACCCGGGCAAGAGACCCAGTACTTC
CDR3aa: CASSLGPGQETQYF

abundance: NA
j_gene: TRBJ2-3
v_gene: TRBV6-4
d_gene: NA
CDR3nt: TGTGCCAGCAGTGACTCTCTAGATGTTAATACGCAGTATTTT
CDR3aa: CASSDSLDVNTQYF

abundance: NA
j_gene: TRBJ2-7
v_gene: TRBV7-6
d_gene: NA
CDR3nt: TGTGCCAGCAGCTTGGGGGGCTGGACCTACGAGCAGTACTTC
CDR3aa: CASSLGGWTYEQYF

abundance: NA
j_gene: TRBJ1-6
v_gene: TRBV5-1
d_gene: NA
CDR3nt: TGCGCCAGCAGCTTGGAGACGACGGCTTATAATTCACCCCTCCACTTT
CDR3aa: CASSLETTAYNSPLHF

abundance: NA
j_gene: TRBJ1-3
v_gene: TRBV11-2
d_gene: NA
CDR3nt: TGTGCCAGCAGCCAAACGTGGTTCTCTGGAAACACCATATATTTT
CDR3aa: CASSQTWFSGNTIYF

abundance: NA
j_gene: TRBJ2-3
v_gene: TRBV4-1
d_gene: NA
CDR3nt: TGCGCCAGCAGCCCGGAGGGAGACCGGAATACGCAGTATTTT
CDR3aa: CASSPEGDRNTQYF

abundance: once
j_gene: TRBJ2-7
v_gene: TRBV10-3
d_gene: NA
CDR3nt: TGTGCCATCAGTGAGTCGATGCAGAATAGCTACGAGCAGTACTTC
CDR3aa: CAISESMQNSYEQYF

abundance: medium-sized
j_gene: TRBJ2-4
v_gene: TRBV5-5
d_gene: TRBD1
CDR3nt: TGTGCCAGCAGCTCCCTGCAACAGGGGGACATTCAGTACTTC
CDR3aa: CASSSLQQGDIQYF

abundance: NA
j_gene: TRBJ2-5
v_gene: TRBV5-1
d_gene: NA
CDR3nt: TGCGCCAGCACGCTCAGAGGGCTCCGGGAGACCCAGTACTTC
CDR3aa: CASTLRGLRETQYF

abundance: few
j_gene: TRBJ1-5
v_gene: TRBV19
d_gene: NA
CDR3nt: TGTGCCAGTAGTATAGCGCCAGGGGATCAGCCCCAGCATTTT
CDR3aa: CASSIAPGDQPQHF

abundance: NA
j_gene: TRBJ2-1
v_gene: TRBV2
d_gene: NA
CDR3nt: TGTGCCAGCAGGGGGGGCGCTAGCTACAATGAGCAGTTCTTC
CDR3aa: CASRGGASYNEQFF

abundance: NA
j_gene: TRBJ2-7
v_gene: TRBV7-9
d_gene: NA
CDR3nt: TGTGCCAGCAGCCCCGGCGAGCAGTACTTC
CDR3aa: CASSPGEQYF

abundance: NA
j_gene: TRBJ2-6
v_gene: TRBV5-4
d_gene: NA
CDR3nt: TGTGCCAGCAGCCCCTCCCTCTCTGGGGCCAACGTCCTGACTTTC
CDR3aa: CASSPSLSGANVLTF

abundance: medium-sized
j_gene: TRBJ2-2
v_gene: TRBV14
d_gene: TRBD1
CDR3nt: TGTGCCAGCAGGCGACAGGGCGAGAACACCGGGGAGCTGTTTTTT
CDR3aa: CASRRQGENTGELFF

abundance: NA
j_gene: TRBJ2-3
v_gene: TRBV4-3
d_gene: TRBD2
CDR3nt: TGCGCCAGCAGCCAAGCCCGGGCGGGAGCAGATACGCAGTATTTT
CDR3aa: CASSQARAGADTQYF

abundance: medium-sized
j_gene: TRBJ2-2
v_gene: TRBV5-1
d_gene: TRBD2
CDR3nt: TGCGCCAGCAGCTTGGCCTCTAGCGGGAGGGCCTTGTACACCGGGGAGCTGTTTTTT
CDR3aa: CASSLASSGRALYTGELFF

abundance: NA
j_gene: TRBJ2-7
v_gene: TRBV29-1
d_gene: NA
CDR3nt: TGCAGCGTTGAATTGGACTTGAACTCCTACGAGCAGTACTTC
CDR3aa: CSVELDLNSYEQYF

abundance: NA
j_gene: TRBJ2-5
v_gene: TRBV5-4
d_gene: NA
CDR3nt: TGTGCCAGCAGCTCTTATACGGGAGAGACCCAGTACTTC
CDR3aa: CASSSYTGETQYF